The entry below gives a single TCR beta chain sequence along with its context. The source of the sample is a study of regulatory T cells in long-lasting Graves disease. For TCR beta, libraries came from iRepertoire HTBI primers and Arm-PCR of CDR3 regions. TCRdb itself ran the multiplex PCR reads through MiXCR, one entry per CDR3 protein. The repertoire holds around 360,000 distinct CDR3 sequences, with around 16% as singletons. Time point of the sample: newly diagnosed GD, antithyroid drugs for less than 3 months. The TCR library was prepared using RNA isolated from PBMCs. The length of the CDR3 is 16 residues. The V end lost 3 bases, the J end lost 1 base, and 12 bases lay between the germline ends. Germline CDR1 reads LNHDA; CDR2 reads SQIVND (reference sequence). Separately, the same data were catalogued under a study of T cells in Graves' hyperthyroidism and ophthalmopathy.

V is TRBV19 and J is TRBJ2-2; the D gene is possibly TRBD2 (6 bases). The sample consisted of peripheral blood mononuclear cells (PBMCs), taken at new diagnosis, from a patient treated with antithyroid drugs. This receptor was taken from a woman between 18 and 29 years old with Graves disease. The CDR3 sequence is CASSITGTVNTGELFF. The CDR3 DNA is TGTGCCAGTAGTATCACCGGGACTGTGAACACCGGGGAGCTGTTTTTT. Full variable domain (remainder filled in from reference TRBV19 and TRBJ2-2): DGGITQSPKYLFRKEGQNVTLSCEQNLNHDAMYWYRQDPGQGLRLIYYSQIVNDFQKGDIAEGYSVSREKKESFPLTVTSAQKNPTAFYLCASSITGTVNTGELFFGEGSRLTVL.